This T cell receptor beta chain is from a study of cytomegalovirus exposure and HLA in healthy donors. Study-level findings and limits: As a later analysis showed, a missense DCLRE1C variant was linked to trimming of TCR beta V- and J-genes.

The CDR3 is 18 residues long. The V and J ends lost 4 bases and 0 bases, in that order; junction bases with no gene match: 12. Germline CDR1 and CDR2: SGHVS and FNYEAQ. Use of 60 Vbeta and 13 Jbeta primers characterized the PCR. The assay was immunoSEQ multiplex PCR, and TCRdb's table has in-frame clones only and misses some. The sample includes tens of thousands of clones, roughly four fifths of them seen just once. At collection, donors were nominally healthy, but unrecorded immune exposures were probable. Notes on this clone: Its antigen is as yet unknown.

V and J are TRBV7-6 and TRBJ1-2, with TRBD1 identical over 9 bases. The origin of this receptor is a young man in good health and CMV-seronegative. The sequencing input was PBMCs. The CDR3 region has the DNA TGTGCCAGCAGCTCCCAGAAGGGACAGGGATCCTCTAACTATGGCTACACCTTC. The encoded protein is CASSSQKGQGSSNYGYTF. The variable domain in full, completed from reference TRBV7-6 and TRBJ1-2, reads GAGVSQSPRYKVTKRGQDVALRCDPISGHVSLYWYRQALGQGPEFLTYFNYEAQQDKSGLPNDRFSAERPEGSISTLTIQRTEQRDSAMYRCASSSQKGQGSSNYGYTFGSGTRLTVV.